The 20 T cell receptor beta chains given below trace back to one sample, sequenced in a study of response to subunit inactivated influenza vaccine. A single record per CDR3 protein comes from TCRdb applying MiXCR to the RT-PCR reads. This sample has 500,000 to 550,000 distinct CDR3 sequences; roughly 25% occur once, and the top ten carry under 3.5%. These data also featured in a second study, about T cells expressing NK-cell markers. That work states: The cDNA for TCR beta came from 5'RACE template switching with UMIs.

Sequencing was performed on CD4+ T cells sorted from PBMCs, taken approximately 12 days after vaccination. Receptors were obtained from a man aged 50-59 years who received an inactivated influenza vaccine.

This clonotype was seen a few times. The CDR3 is CASRGYEGYTF. The DNA of the CDR3 is TGTGCCAGCAGGGGATATGAAGGCTACACCTTC. This chain links TRBV6-5 with TRBJ1-2; D not certain. The germline V and J ends were trimmed by 6 bases and 8 bases, with 10 bases remaining between them. This CDR3 comprises 11 residues. CDR1 is MNHEY and CDR2 is SVGAGI in the germline V gene.

The chain links TRBV11-1 to TRBJ2-2, with 8 bases matching TRBD1. Germline V gene data show CDR1 as SGHAT and CDR2 as FQDESV (reference sequence). The CDR3 has 19 residues. Trimming removed 0 bases from V and 1 base from J; junction bases left unmatched: 10. CDR3 region: CASSLAGRGLIRNTGELFF. CDR3 sequence (DNA): TGTGCCAGCAGCTTAGCGGGCAGGGGGCTTATCAGGAACACCGGGGAGCTGTTTTTT.

Many counts were recorded for this clonotype. In DNA, the CDR3 is TGCGCCAGCAGCAAGTGGGACAGGGCCTACGAGCAGTACTTC. Translating it yields CASSKWDRAYEQYF. The V call is TRBV4-1, the J call TRBJ2-7; 9 nucleotides line up with TRBD1. From germline, CDR1 is MGHRA and CDR2 YSYEKL. CDR3 length: 14 amino acids. Trimming at V came to 5 bases and at J to 2 bases, leaving 4 bases not matched to a gene.

This clonotype was seen only a few times. The J gene is TRBJ1-1, the V gene TRBV5-6, with D unclear. V was clipped by 4 bases and J by 3 bases, with 13 bases between them. Germline V lookup: CDR1 SGHDT, CDR2 YYEEEE. The CDR3 is 14 amino acids. Here the CDR3 reads CASSITQKHTEAFF. The CDR3 bases are TGTGCCAGCAGCATTACACAGAAGCACACTGAAGCTTTCTTT.

The rearrangement joins TRBV24-1 to TRBJ2-7; no clear D gene. This CDR3 region has 13 residues. In germline, CDR1 is KGHDR, CDR2 SFDVKD. The V and J ends lost 4 bases and 6 bases respectively, with 12 bases between them. The CDR3 loop reads CATSEYTGAEQYF. The CDR3 bases are TGTGCCACCAGTGAATATACGGGTGCCGAGCAGTACTTC.

This clonotype was found a few times. V and J are TRBV29-1 and TRBJ2-1; 7 bases align to TRBD2. Germline trimming cut 6 bases from V and 8 bases from J; bases unmatched to any gene: 7. Germline assignment: CDR1 SQVTM and CDR2 ANQGSEA. The CDR3 runs 12 residues. This CDR3 reads CSVLGLADEQFF. The CDR3 coding sequence is TGCAGCGTCCTCGGGCTAGCGGATGAGCAGTTCTTC.

This clonotype showed up just a few times. The genes are TRBV3-1 and TRBJ1-1; D gene unclear. The CDR3 totals 15 residues. The V gene lost 0 bases and the J gene lost 0 bases, with 8 bases spanning the gap. The V gene's germline CDR1 is LGHDT and CDR2 YNNKEL (reference sequence). This CDR3 is CASSQDSAMNTEAFF. In nucleotides, the CDR3 is TGTGCCAGCAGCCAAGATTCGGCAATGAACACTGAAGCTTTCTTT.

Concerning this clonotype: At one end, the junction sequence differs from germline, possibly due to a read error. The V call is TRBV6-1, the J call TRBJ1-6; 8 nucleotides match TRBD1. The CDR3 contains 15 residues. The germline V gene has CDR1 MNHNS and CDR2 SASEGT. CDR3 DNA sequence: TGTGCCAGCAGGGAAGCAGGGGGCGTTAATTCACCCCTCCACTTT. It encodes CASREAGGVNSPLHF.

The chain couples TRBV7-9 to TRBJ2-1, with TRBD1 matching 8 bases. This CDR3 region has 16 residues. CDR1 is SEHNR, CDR2 FQNEAQ, per germline (reference sequence). Germline trimming cut 4 bases from V and 0 bases from J; bases unmatched to any gene: 5. Written as DNA, the CDR3 is TGTGCCAGCAGCTCTTGGACAGGGAGCTCCTACAATGAGCAGTTCTTC. Its translation: CASSSWTGSSYNEQFF.

This clonotype was seen more than once but under ten times. The V gene is TRBV5-6, the J gene TRBJ2-5, with D perhaps TRBD2 (6 bases). V was trimmed by 4 bases and J by 4 bases, leaving 11 bases between them. CDR1 is SGHDT and CDR2 is YYEEEE in the germline V gene. The CDR3 is 13 amino acids. CDR3 in amino acids: CASSIGTSETQYF. The CDR3 coding sequence is TGTGCCAGCAGCATCGGGACTTCAGAGACCCAGTACTTC.

The J gene is TRBJ1-6, the V gene TRBV6-1; 8 nucleotides align to TRBD1. Losses at the gene ends were 10 bases for V and 7 bases for J; bases not matched to a gene: 6. CDR3 size: 13 residues. In germline, CDR1 is MNHNS, CDR2 SASEGT. The CDR3 DNA follows: TGTGCCATCCTTGGACAGGGAAATTCACCCCTCCACTTT. Translation: CAILGQGNSPLHF.

This chain uses TRBV6-2 or TRBV6-3 with TRBJ2-4, with 7 bases matching TRBD1. V lost 1 base and J lost 3; bases outside the gene matches: 3. This CDR3 is built from 15 residues. Germline CDR1 is MNHEY and CDR2 is SVGEGT. CDR3 sequence: CASSYLDRIKNIQYF. CDR3 nucleotide sequence: TGTGCCAGCAGTTACTTGGACAGGATCAAAAACATTCAGTACTTC.

This clonotype was detected only a few times. The chain recombines TRBV19 with TRBJ1-4; D is unclear. The V gene lost 7 bases and the J gene lost 5 bases, with 11 bases spanning the gap. Germline V CDR1 and CDR2: LNHDA, SQIVND (reference sequence). The CDR3 contains 13 residues. CDR3 in DNA: TGTGCCAGTAAGCACAGACCAAATGAAAAACTGTTTTTT. Protein sequence: CASKHRPNEKLFF.

This clonotype turned up a few times. The chain combines TRBV29-1 with TRBJ2-7; 11 bases map to TRBD2. CDR3 size: 15 residues. The V gene end was trimmed by 7 bases and the J gene end by 0 bases; junction bases not matched to a gene: 8. The germline CDR1 and CDR2 sequences are SQVTM and ANQGSEA. This chain's CDR3 is CSGCKTSGTSYEQYF. The CDR3, as DNA: TGCAGCGGCTGCAAGACTAGCGGGACCTCCTACGAGCAGTACTTC.

This clonotype came up many times. The chain recombines TRBV3-1 with TRBJ1-2; D is undetermined. The CDR3 has 14 residues. Trimming removed 4 bases from V and 5 bases from J, with 14 bases in between. CDR1 LGHDT and CDR2 YNNKEL come from the germline V gene (reference sequence). The CDR3 spells CASSPPAGEYGYTF. The DNA for the CDR3 is TGTGCCAGCAGCCCCCCCGCAGGCGAATATGGCTACACCTTC.

The chain links TRBV2 to TRBJ2-1; D uncertain. CDR1 is SNHLY and CDR2 is FYNNEI in the germline V gene. The CDR3 runs 15 residues. Trimming left V 7 bases short and J 3 bases short, with 16 bases between. The CDR3 reads CASKGYGSSYNEQFF. Here the CDR3 DNA reads TGTGCCAGCAAAGGGTACGGGTCTAGCTACAATGAGCAGTTCTTC. The entire variable domain, with the rest obtained from reference TRBV2 and TRBJ2-1, is as follows: EPEVTQTPSHQVTQMGQEVILRCVPISNHLYFYWYRQILGQKVEFLVSFYNNEISEKSEIFDDQFSVERPDGSNFTLKIRSTKLEDSAMYFCASKGYGSSYNEQFFGPGTRLTVL.

Remarks on this clonotype: A much bigger clone sits one base away, suggesting this may be a read error. V usage is TRBV4-2 and J usage is TRBJ2-2; D unclear. The V end lost 3 bases, the J end lost 2 bases, and 7 bases lay between the germline ends. The CDR3 spans 14 residues. CDR1 is LGHNA and CDR2 is YNFKEQ in the germline V gene. The CDR3 here is CASSHTRNTGELFF. The DNA for the CDR3 is TGTGCCAGCAGCCATACACGAAACACCGGGGAGCTGTTTTTT.

J is TRBJ2-3 and V is TRBV2, with 8 nucleotides matching TRBD2. With 4 bases clipped from V and 5 bases from J, the junction kept 8 bases outside the gene matches. Germline CDR1 reads SNHLY; CDR2 reads FYNNEI. The CDR3 runs 15 residues. The CDR3: CASSADGGAIDTQYF. Here the CDR3 DNA reads TGTGCCAGCAGTGCCGACGGGGGGGCTATAGATACGCAGTATTTT.

The CDR3 region is CASSSRTGVAFF. CDR3 DNA: TGTGCCAGCAGTTCGAGGACAGGGGTAGCTTTCTTT. The chain couples TRBV12-3 or TRBV12-4 to TRBJ1-1; 9 nucleotides match TRBD1. Trimming cost V 4 bases and J 10 bases; bases outside gene matches: 4. The CDR3 is made up of 12 amino acids.

This clonotype was counted a few times. The V gene is TRBV6-2 or TRBV6-3, the J gene TRBJ1-5; a weak D match, TRBD1 (5 bases). The length of the CDR3 is 15 residues. From germline, CDR1 is MNHEY and CDR2 SVGEGT. The germline V and J ends were trimmed by 5 bases and 6 bases, with 17 bases remaining between them. CDR3 nucleotide sequence: TGTGCCAGCAGTAACGAGGGGCTACCCGGTCAGCCCCAGCATTTT. Amino acid sequence: CASSNEGLPGQPQHF.